The 30 T cell receptor beta chains below come from one sample, sequenced in a study of blood T cells in healthy people across ages. A second roughly 7 to 12 cycle PCR used barcoded and J-beta primers. TCRdb independently ran MiXCR on the 5' RACE reads; one entry per CDR3 protein. The profile shows more than 1,000,000 distinct CDR3 sequences, under 30% of them singletons. The sample was also linked to a second study, of T cells of mothers and their children.

Sequencing was performed on blood. The source is a girl aged 2-10 years in good health.

Only a few counts were recorded for this clonotype. The V gene is TRBV20-1, the J gene TRBJ2-7, with 10 bases that match TRBD1. Germline V gives CDR1 DFQATT, CDR2 SNEGSKA (reference sequence). After removal of 1 base from V and 6 bases from J, the junction contained 6 bases not matched to a gene. The CDR3 covers 14 residues. In nucleotides, the CDR3 is TGCAGTGCTAGAGCCTTGGGGACAGGGGTCGAGCAGTACTTC. It codes for CSARALGTGVEQYF.

The chain employs TRBV6-5 and TRBJ2-1; 7 bases are shared with TRBD1. Trimming removed 7 bases from V and 1 base from J; junction bases left unmatched: 4. Germline V gene lookup returns CDR1 MNHEY and CDR2 SVGAGI. This CDR3 is built from 14 residues. CDR3 DNA: TGTGCCAGCACAGGGGGAGAATCCTACAATGAGCAGTTCTTC. Translated: CASTGGESYNEQFF.

This clonotype has a handful of counts. This rearrangement joins TRBV7-2 to TRBJ2-7; D unresolved. The CDR3 runs 13 residues. CDR1 and CDR2 (germline): SGHTA, FQGNSA. The V gene lost 5 bases and the J gene lost 2 bases, with 10 bases spanning the gap. The CDR3 bases are TGTGCCAGCAGCCCCTACACTGCCTACGAGCAGTACTTC. Amino acid sequence: CASSPYTAYEQYF.

On this clonotype itself: Germline is not matched at one junction end, which may reflect a read error. V gene TRBV20-1 combines with J gene TRBJ2-1; no firm D call. The CDR3 spans 13 residues. Germline loops: CDR1 DFQATT, CDR2 SNEGSKA (reference sequence). The CDR3 region is CSARGWDYNEQFF. The CDR3 DNA follows: TGCAGCGCTAGAGGATGGGACTACAATGAGCAGTTCTTC.

In its sample, this clonotype was seen a few times. This chain uses TRBV20-1 with TRBJ2-2; 8 nucleotides align to TRBD2. The CDR3 is made up of 11 amino acids. Trimming at V came to 6 bases and at J to 8 bases, leaving 2 bases not matched to a gene. CDR1 and CDR2 from the germline V gene are DFQATT and SNEGSKA (reference sequence). CDR3 sequence: CSAGGVGELFF. The CDR3 DNA follows: TGCAGTGCCGGGGGGGTGGGGGAGCTGTTTTTT.

This chain uses TRBV10-3 with TRBJ1-5, with D tentatively TRBD1 (5 bases). CDR3 length: 14 amino acids. The V and J ends lost 10 bases and 7 bases respectively, with 20 bases between them. The germline gives CDR1 ENHRY, CDR2 SYGVKD. The CDR3 protein is CATGAEVGKQPQHF. Written as DNA, the CDR3 is TGTGCCACCGGGGCCGAGGTGGGGAAGCAGCCCCAGCATTTT.

V usage is TRBV20-1 and J usage is TRBJ2-1; D is unclear. Germline lookup yields CDR1 DFQATT and CDR2 SNEGSKA (reference sequence). This CDR3 has 13 amino acids. This CDR3 is CSFRVRSYNEQFF. DNA of the CDR3: TGCAGCTTTAGGGTTCGGTCCTACAATGAGCAGTTCTTC.

This clonotype appeared a few times. The chain has TRBV29-1 and TRBJ2-5; D may be TRBD1 (6 bases). CDR3 length: 14 amino acids. The germline gives CDR1 SQVTM, CDR2 ANQGSEA. The CDR3 reads CILSAKGVGETQYF. CDR3 in DNA: TGCATCTTATCGGCTAAGGGGGTCGGGGAGACCCAGTACTTC.

This clonotype was observed a few times. This chain connects TRBV29-1 to TRBJ1-1; D remains ambiguous. The CDR3 loop spans 13 amino acids. Deletions cut 5 bases from V and 0 bases from J, with 10 bases between. CDR1 and CDR2 (germline): SQVTM, ANQGSEA. The chain's CDR3 is CSVLTPLNTEAFF. DNA of the CDR3: TGCAGCGTTTTGACACCCTTGAACACTGAAGCTTTCTTT.

This clonotype was picked up a small number of times. The chain joins TRBV28 to TRBJ1-1, with D hard to call. This CDR3 contains 13 residues. The V and J ends lost 2 bases and 8 bases respectively, with 12 bases between them. The V gene's germline CDR1 is MDHEN and CDR2 SYDVKM. CDR3 in amino acids: CASSLIQESEAFF. CDR3 in DNA: TGTGCCAGCAGTTTAATCCAGGAATCCGAAGCTTTCTTT.

This clonotype was detected only a few times. This sequence joins TRBV24-1 and TRBJ2-2; D may be TRBD2 (5 bases). Trimming cost V 5 bases and J 6 bases, with 9 bases left between them. The length of the CDR3 is 13 residues. Germline-derived CDR1 and CDR2 are KGHDR and SFDVKD. CDR3 bases: TGTGCCACCAGTGTCGGGGATCCCGGGGAGCTGTTTTTT. Protein: CATSVGDPGELFF.

This clonotype was seen more than once but under ten times. The chain has TRBV5-1 and TRBJ2-5, with a tentative D call TRBD1 (6 bases). Trimming took off 2 bases at V and 7 bases at J, with 9 bases between the two ends. The CDR3 has 12 residues. Germline loops: CDR1 SGHRS, CDR2 YFSETQ. The CDR3 here is CASSFEGVTQYF. The CDR3 nucleotides are TGCGCCAGCAGCTTTGAGGGGGTGACCCAGTACTTC.

The table lists this clonotype with many counts. This chain joins TRBV7-2 and TRBJ2-3; D is perhaps TRBD1 (6 bases). V was trimmed by 0 bases and J by 3 bases, leaving 7 bases between them. This CDR3 region has 14 residues. Germline V gene data show CDR1 as SGHTA and CDR2 as FQGNSA. The CDR3 coding sequence is TGTGCCAGCAGCTTAGCAAGGGGGACAGATACGCAGTATTTT. Amino acid sequence: CASSLARGTDTQYF.

Note on this clonotype: A read error may account for a junction end that differs from germline. V usage is TRBV9 and J usage is TRBJ2-7; no definite D call. This CDR3 is built from 12 residues. Germline V gene data show CDR1 as SGDLS and CDR2 as YYNGEE. The CDR3 loop is CASSVDGAEQYF. DNA for the CDR3: TGTGCCAGCAGCGTAGATGGTGCCGAGCAATACTTC.

The CDR3 nucleotides are TGTGCCAGCAGCCCACAGGGGGCGTTGGTTGGAGATACGCAGTATTTT. Residues: CASSPQGALVGDTQYF. This chain joins TRBV7-2 and TRBJ2-3, with TRBD1 matching 9 bases. This CDR3 is built from 16 residues. Looked up from germline, CDR1 is SGHTA and CDR2 is FQGNSA. V lost 5 bases, J lost 5 bases, and 11 bases stayed unmatched.

The CDR3 region is CASSPAAFNSPLHF. As DNA, the CDR3 is TGTGCCAGCAGCCCAGCGGCTTTTAATTCACCCCTCCACTTT. V is TRBV9 and J is TRBJ1-6; no firm D call. Germline lookup yields CDR1 SGDLS and CDR2 YYNGEE. The germline V and J ends were trimmed by 4 bases and 6 bases, with 11 bases remaining between them. The CDR3 runs 14 residues. Full variable domain (rest looked up from reference TRBV9 and TRBJ1-6): DSGVTQTPKHLITATGQRVTLRCSPRSGDLSVYWYQQSLDQGLQFLIQYYNGEERAKGNILERFSAQQFPDLHSELNLSSLELGDSALYFCASSPAAFNSPLHFGNGTRLTVT.

This chain links TRBV9 with TRBJ1-4; D remains unclear. CDR1 SGDLS and CDR2 YYNGEE come from the germline V gene. V was shortened by 0 bases and J by 7 bases, with 4 bases between the two germline ends. This CDR3 comprises 12 residues. The CDR3: CASSVDGEKLFF. Here the CDR3 DNA reads TGTGCCAGCAGCGTAGACGGTGAAAAACTGTTTTTT.

This chain joins TRBV12-3 or TRBV12-4 and TRBJ2-5, with D perhaps matching TRBD1 (5 bases). The J call is doubtful: the DNA matches TRBJ2-7 better. This CDR3 comprises 15 residues. CDR3 bases: TGTGCCAGCAGTTTTGGGAAGGGGCCCTTTTACGAGCAGTACTTC. The encoded protein is CASSFGKGPFYEQYF.

This clonotype was picked up a small number of times. The chain couples TRBV6-6 to TRBJ1-5, with D possibly being TRBD1 (5 bases). The CDR3 extends over 14 amino acids. V lost 2 bases to trimming and J lost 6 bases, with 11 bases between them. The germline gives CDR1 MNHNY, CDR2 SVGAGI (reference sequence). DNA for the CDR3: TGTGCCAGCAGTTACACGGGGGTAAGTCAGCCCCAGCATTTT. It is translated as CASSYTGVSQPQHF.

This clonotype occurred a few times. The chain combines TRBV6-5 with TRBJ1-1; D not resolved. CDR3 length: 12 residues. The V gene's germline CDR1 is MNHEY and CDR2 SVGAGI. The V end lost 6 bases, the J end lost 4 bases, and 9 bases lay between the germline ends. CDR3 sequence reads: CASRQDFTEAFF. The CDR3, as DNA: TGTGCCAGCAGGCAGGACTTCACTGAAGCTTTCTTT.

The chain employs TRBV29-1 and TRBJ2-5, with D unresolved. Germline CDR1 reads SQVTM; CDR2 reads ANQGSEA. Trimming removed 3 bases from V and 5 bases from J, with 13 bases in between. This CDR3 is 13 amino acids long. CDR3 coding DNA: TGCAGCGTTGAGGTCGAAAGTTCTGAGACCCAGTACTTC. Amino acid sequence: CSVEVESSETQYF.

The gene calls are TRBV4-2 and TRBJ2-5, with 8 bases that match TRBD2. There are 17 residues in the CDR3. CDR1 is LGHNA, CDR2 YNFKEQ, per germline. The V and J ends lost 4 bases and 1 base, in that order; junction bases with no gene match: 11. Written as DNA, the CDR3 is TGTGCCAGCAGCCCTTCCAAAGGCGGGGGGTCCCAAGAGACCCAGTACTTC. Its protein is CASSPSKGGGSQETQYF.

A note on this clonotype: This is likely a read error, given that the CDR3 carries no conserved phenylalanine or tryptophan at its end. The rearrangement uses TRBV7-9 and TRBJ1-1; D is unclear. The CDR3 is made up of 14 amino acids. Trimming took off 5 bases at V and 7 bases at J, with 17 bases between the two ends. CDR1 is SEHNR and CDR2 is FQNEAQ in the germline V gene (reference sequence). The CDR3 protein is CASSLKGGVDEAFS. The CDR3 nucleotides read TGTGCCAGCAGCCTAAAGGGTGGGGTCGATGAAGCTTTCTCT.

This chain links TRBV14 with TRBJ2-3; D remains ambiguous. V was pared by 0 bases and J by 2 bases, with 9 bases between. Germline CDR1 SGHDN, CDR2 FVKESK. The CDR3 runs 15 residues. The CDR3 spells CASSQDGDNTDTQYF. As DNA, the CDR3 is TGTGCCAGCAGCCAAGATGGGGATAACACAGATACGCAGTATTTT.

The chain is built from TRBV25-1 and TRBJ2-1; tentatively, D is TRBD1 or TRBD2 (6 bases each). This CDR3 comprises 12 residues. Germline CDR1 is MGHDK and CDR2 is SYGVNS. V dropped 6 bases and J dropped 8 bases, with 11 bases sitting between them. In nucleotides, the CDR3 is TGTGCCAGCAGAATGGGGGGCCATGAGCAGTTCTTC. Encoded protein: CASRMGGHEQFF.

In nucleotides, the CDR3 is TGTGCCAGCAGCACCCGTAGCGGTAGCACCACAGATACGCAGTATTTT. As protein: CASSTRSGSTTDTQYF. The chain has TRBV9 and TRBJ2-3, with a possible D match to TRBD2 (6 bases). Trimming stripped 4 bases from V and 2 bases from J, with 17 bases between. Germline V gene sequence: CDR1 SGDLS, CDR2 YYNGEE. The CDR3 totals 16 residues.

Points on this clonotype: One end of the junction does not line up with germline, which may come from a read error. CDR3 loop: CASSLGDIYGHTF. CDR3 DNA: TGTGCCAGCAGCTTAGGGGACATATATGGCCACACCTTC. The chain has TRBV7-8 and TRBJ1-2, with D perhaps TRBD1 (6 bases). The CDR3 contains 13 residues. Germline lookup yields CDR1 SGHVS and CDR2 FQNEAQ. The full variable domain, in which reference TRBV7-8 and TRBJ1-2 provide the parts outside the CDR3, is GAGVSQSPRYKVAKRGQDVALRCDPISGHVSLFWYQQALGQGPEFLTYFQNEAQLDKSGLPSDRFFAERPEGSVSTLKIQRTQQEDSAVYLCASSLGDIYGHTFGSGTRLTVV.

This clonotype occurred a few times. The chain combines TRBV18 with TRBJ2-2; 8 nucleotides line up with TRBD1. V lost 4 bases to trimming and J lost 3 bases; unmatched junction nucleotides: 4. This CDR3 contains 15 residues. The germline V gene encodes CDR1 KGHSH and CDR2 LQKENI. This chain's CDR3 is CASSQTGADTGELFF. DNA of the CDR3: TGTGCCAGCTCACAGACAGGGGCGGACACCGGGGAGCTGTTTTTT.

This clonotype was detected a few times. V is TRBV5-1 and J is TRBJ2-1, with 10 bases that match TRBD2. With V trimmed by 1 base and J by 0 bases, 4 bases remained unmatched. The germline CDR1 and CDR2 sequences are SGHRS and YFSETQ. This CDR3 is 17 amino acids long. Here the CDR3 DNA reads TGCGCCAGCAGCTTGAACCCTAGCGGGAGCTCCTACAATGAGCAGTTCTTC. It yields the protein CASSLNPSGSSYNEQFF.

This clonotype was recorded only once. This sequence joins TRBV4-2 and TRBJ1-1; 7 bases match TRBD1. The germline CDR1 and CDR2 sequences are LGHNA and YNFKEQ. V lost 6 bases and J lost 0; bases outside the gene matches: 10. This CDR3 has 16 amino acids. DNA for the CDR3: TGTGCCAGCAGTTCCCGCAGGGGGTCCATGAACACTGAAGCTTTCTTT. Translation gives CASSSRRGSMNTEAFF.